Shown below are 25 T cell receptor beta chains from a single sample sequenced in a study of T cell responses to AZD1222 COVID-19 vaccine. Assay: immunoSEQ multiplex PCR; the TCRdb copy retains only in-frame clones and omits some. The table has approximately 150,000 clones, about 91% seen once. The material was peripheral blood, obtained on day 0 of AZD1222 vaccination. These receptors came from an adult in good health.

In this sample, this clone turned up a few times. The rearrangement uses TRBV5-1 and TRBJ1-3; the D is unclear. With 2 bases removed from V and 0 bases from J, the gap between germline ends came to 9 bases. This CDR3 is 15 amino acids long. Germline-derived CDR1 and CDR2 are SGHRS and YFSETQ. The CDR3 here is CASSLPQNSGNTIYF. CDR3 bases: TGCGCCAGCAGCTTACCGCAAAACTCTGGAAACACCATATATTTT.

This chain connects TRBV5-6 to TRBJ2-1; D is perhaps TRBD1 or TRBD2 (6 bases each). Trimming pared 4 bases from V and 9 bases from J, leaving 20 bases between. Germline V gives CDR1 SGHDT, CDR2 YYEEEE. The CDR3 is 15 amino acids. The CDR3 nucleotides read TGTGCCAGCAGCCCCCCGGGGGCGGGGTCTTTTGAGCAGTTCTTC. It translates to CASSPPGAGSFEQFF.

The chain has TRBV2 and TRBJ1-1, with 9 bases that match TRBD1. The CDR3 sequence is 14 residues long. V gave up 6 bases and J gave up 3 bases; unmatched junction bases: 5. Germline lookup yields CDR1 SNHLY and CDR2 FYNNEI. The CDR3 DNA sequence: TGTGCCAGCAGCAAACAGGGGGCGGACACTGAAGCTTTCTTT. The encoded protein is CASSKQGADTEAFF.

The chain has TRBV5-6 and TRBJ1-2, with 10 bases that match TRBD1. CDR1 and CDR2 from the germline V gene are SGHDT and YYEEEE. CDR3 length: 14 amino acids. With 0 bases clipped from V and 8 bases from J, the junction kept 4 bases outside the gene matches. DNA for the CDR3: TGTGCCAGCAGCTTGGGACAGGGGGCGGACGGCTACACCTTC. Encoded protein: CASSLGQGADGYTF.

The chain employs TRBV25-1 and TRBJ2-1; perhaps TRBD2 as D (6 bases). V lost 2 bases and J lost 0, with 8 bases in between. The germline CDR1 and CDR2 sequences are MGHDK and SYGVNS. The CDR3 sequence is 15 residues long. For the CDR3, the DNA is TGTGCCAGCAGTGAAACCGGGGGCTCCTACAATGAGCAGTTCTTC. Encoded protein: CASSETGGSYNEQFF. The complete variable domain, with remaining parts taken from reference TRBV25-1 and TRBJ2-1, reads EADIYQTPRYLVIGTGKKITLECSQTMGHDKMYWYQQDPGMELHLIHYSYGVNSTEKGDLSSESTVSRIRTEHFPLTLESARPSHTSQYLCASSETGGSYNEQFFGPGTRLTVL.

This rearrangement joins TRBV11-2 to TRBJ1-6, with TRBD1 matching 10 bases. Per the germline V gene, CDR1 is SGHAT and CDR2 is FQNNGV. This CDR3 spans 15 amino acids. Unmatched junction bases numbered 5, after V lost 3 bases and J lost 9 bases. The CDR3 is CASSFGTGDGSPLHF. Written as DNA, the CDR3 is TGTGCCAGCAGCTTCGGGACAGGGGATGGTTCACCCCTCCACTTT.

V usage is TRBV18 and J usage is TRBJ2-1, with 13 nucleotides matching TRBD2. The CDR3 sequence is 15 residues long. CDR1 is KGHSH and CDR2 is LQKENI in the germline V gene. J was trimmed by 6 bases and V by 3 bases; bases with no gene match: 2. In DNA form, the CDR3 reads TGTGCCAGCTCACCGGGGACTAGCGGGACCAATGAGCAGTTCTTC. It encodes CASSPGTSGTNEQFF.

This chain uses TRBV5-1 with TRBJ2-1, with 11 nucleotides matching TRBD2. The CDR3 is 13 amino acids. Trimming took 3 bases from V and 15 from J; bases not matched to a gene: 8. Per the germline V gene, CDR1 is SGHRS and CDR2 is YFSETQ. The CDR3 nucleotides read TGCGCCAGCAGCTCTCTAGCGGGGGGCGTGGGGTTCTTC. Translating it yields CASSSLAGGVGFF.

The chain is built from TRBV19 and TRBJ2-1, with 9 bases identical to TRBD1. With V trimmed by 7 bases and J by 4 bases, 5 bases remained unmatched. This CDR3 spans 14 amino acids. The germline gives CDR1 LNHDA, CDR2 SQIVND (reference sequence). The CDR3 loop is CASTRTGVYNEQFF. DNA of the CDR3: TGTGCCAGTACCCGGACAGGGGTTTACAATGAGCAGTTCTTC.

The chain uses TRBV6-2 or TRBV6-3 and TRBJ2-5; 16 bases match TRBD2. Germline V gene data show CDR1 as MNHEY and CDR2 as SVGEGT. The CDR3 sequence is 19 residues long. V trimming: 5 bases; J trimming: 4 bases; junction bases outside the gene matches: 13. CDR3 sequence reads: CASSRPGLAGGPGRETQYF. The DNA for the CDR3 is TGTGCCAGCAGTAGACCGGGACTAGCGGGAGGGCCAGGCCGAGAGACCCAGTACTTC.

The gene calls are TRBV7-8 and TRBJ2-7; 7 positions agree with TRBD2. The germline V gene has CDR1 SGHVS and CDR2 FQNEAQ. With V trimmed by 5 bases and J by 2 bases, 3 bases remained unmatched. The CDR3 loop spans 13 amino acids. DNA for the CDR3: TGTGCCAGCAGCCAAGGGACTACCTACGAGCAGTACTTC. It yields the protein CASSQGTTYEQYF.

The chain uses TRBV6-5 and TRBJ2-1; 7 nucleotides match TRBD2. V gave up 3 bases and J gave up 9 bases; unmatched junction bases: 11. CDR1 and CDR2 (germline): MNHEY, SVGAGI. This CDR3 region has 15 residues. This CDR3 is CASSYRVTRGGEQFF. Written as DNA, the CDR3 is TGTGCCAGCAGTTATCGGGTAACTCGCGGGGGTGAGCAGTTCTTC.

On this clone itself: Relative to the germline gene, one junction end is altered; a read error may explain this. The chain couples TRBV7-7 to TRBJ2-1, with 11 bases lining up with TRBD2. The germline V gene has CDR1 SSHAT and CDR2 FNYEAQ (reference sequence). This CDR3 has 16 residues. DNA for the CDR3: TGTGCTAGCAGCCCGCGGGGGACTAGCGGAAACAATGAGCAGTTCTTC. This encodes CASSPRGTSGNNEQFF. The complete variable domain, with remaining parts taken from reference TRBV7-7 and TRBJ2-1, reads GAGVSQSPRYKVTKRGQDVTLRCDPISSHATLYWYQQALGQGPEFLTYFNYEAQPDKSGLPSDRFSAERPEGSISTLTIQRTEQRDSAMYRCASSPRGTSGNNEQFFGPGTRLTVL.

The DNA for the CDR3 is TGTGCCTGGAGTCGCCTTGAAGCGGCCTTACTCTACGAGCAGTACTTC. It is translated as CAWSRLEAALLYEQYF. This chain joins TRBV30 and TRBJ2-7, with a tentative D call TRBD2 (5 bases). The ends were cut back, 2 bases at V and 3 bases at J, with 20 bases in the middle. CDR3 length: 16 residues. Germline CDR1 GTSNPN, CDR2 SVGIG (reference sequence). The variable domain in full, completed from reference TRBV30 and TRBJ2-7, reads SQTIHQWPATLVQPVGSPLSLECTVEGTSNPNLYWYRQAAGRGLQLLFYSVGIGQISSEVPQNLSASRPQDRQFILSSKKLLLSDSGFYLCAWSRLEAALLYEQYFGPGTRLTVT.

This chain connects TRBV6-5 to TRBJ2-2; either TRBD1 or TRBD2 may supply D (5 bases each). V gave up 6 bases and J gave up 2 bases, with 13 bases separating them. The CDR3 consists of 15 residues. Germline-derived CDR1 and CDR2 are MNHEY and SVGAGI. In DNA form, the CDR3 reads TGTGCCAGCAGACGGGCCGGGGACAACACCGGGGAGCTGTTTTTT. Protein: CASRRAGDNTGELFF.

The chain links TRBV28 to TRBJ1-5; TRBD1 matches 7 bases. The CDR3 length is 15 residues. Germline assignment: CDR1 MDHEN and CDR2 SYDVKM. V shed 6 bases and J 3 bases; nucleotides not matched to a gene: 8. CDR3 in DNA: TGTGCCAGCAGACGGACAGGAGGGGACAATCAGCCCCAGCATTTT. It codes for CASRRTGGDNQPQHF. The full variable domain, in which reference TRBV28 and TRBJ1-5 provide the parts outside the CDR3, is DVKVTQSSRYLVKRTGEKVFLECVQDMDHENMFWYRQDPGLGLRLIYFSYDVKMKEKGDIPEGYSVSREKKERFSLILESASTNQTSMYLCASRRTGGDNQPQHFGDGTRLSIL.

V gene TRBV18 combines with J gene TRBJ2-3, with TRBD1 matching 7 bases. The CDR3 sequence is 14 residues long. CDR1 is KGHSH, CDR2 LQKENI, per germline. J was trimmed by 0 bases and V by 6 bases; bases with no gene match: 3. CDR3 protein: CASSRTGSTDTQYF. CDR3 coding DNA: TGTGCCAGCTCCCGGACAGGTAGCACAGATACGCAGTATTTT. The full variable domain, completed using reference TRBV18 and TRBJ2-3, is NAGVMQNPRHLVRRRGQEARLRCSPMKGHSHVYWYRQLPEEGLKFMVYLQKENIIDESGMPKERFSAEFPKEGPSILRIQQVVRGDSAAYFCASSRTGSTDTQYFGPGTRLTVL.

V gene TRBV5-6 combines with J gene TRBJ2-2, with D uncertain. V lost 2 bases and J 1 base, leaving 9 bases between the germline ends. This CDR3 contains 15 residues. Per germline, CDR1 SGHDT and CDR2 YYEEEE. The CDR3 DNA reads TGTGCCAGCAGCTTATCGGTGGGGAACACCGGGGAGCTGTTTTTT. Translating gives CASSLSVGNTGELFF.

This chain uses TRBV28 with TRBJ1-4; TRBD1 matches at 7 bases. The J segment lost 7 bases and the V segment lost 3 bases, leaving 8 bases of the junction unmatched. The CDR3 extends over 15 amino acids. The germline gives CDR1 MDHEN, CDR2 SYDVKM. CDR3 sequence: CASSFSNRGGEKLFF. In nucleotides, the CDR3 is TGTGCCAGCAGTTTTAGTAACAGGGGTGGTGAAAAACTGTTTTTT. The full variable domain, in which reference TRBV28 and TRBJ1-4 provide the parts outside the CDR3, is DVKVTQSSRYLVKRTGEKVFLECVQDMDHENMFWYRQDPGLGLRLIYFSYDVKMKEKGDIPEGYSVSREKKERFSLILESASTNQTSMYLCASSFSNRGGEKLFFGSGTQLSVL.

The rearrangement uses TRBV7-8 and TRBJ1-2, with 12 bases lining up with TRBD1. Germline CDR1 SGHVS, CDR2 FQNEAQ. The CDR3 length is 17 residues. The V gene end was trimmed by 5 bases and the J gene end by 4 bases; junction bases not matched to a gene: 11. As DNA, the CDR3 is TGTGCCAGCAGCCCGGGACAGGGGGCGTTTTCTTTCTATGGCTACACCTTC. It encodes CASSPGQGAFSFYGYTF.

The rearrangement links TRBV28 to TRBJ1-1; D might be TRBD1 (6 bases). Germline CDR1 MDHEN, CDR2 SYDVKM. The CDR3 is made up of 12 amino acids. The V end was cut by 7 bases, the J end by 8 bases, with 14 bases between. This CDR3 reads CASTKKGGEAFF. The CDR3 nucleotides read TGTGCCAGCACCAAGAAGGGGGGGGAAGCTTTCTTT.

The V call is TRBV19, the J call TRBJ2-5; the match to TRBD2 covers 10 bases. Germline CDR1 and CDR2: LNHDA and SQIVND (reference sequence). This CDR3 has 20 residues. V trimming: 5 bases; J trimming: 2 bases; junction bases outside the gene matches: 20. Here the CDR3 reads CASSLSSGGRYLPSQETQYF. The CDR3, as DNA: TGTGCCAGTAGTTTATCTAGCGGGGGACGTTACCTCCCTTCGCAAGAGACCCAGTACTTC.

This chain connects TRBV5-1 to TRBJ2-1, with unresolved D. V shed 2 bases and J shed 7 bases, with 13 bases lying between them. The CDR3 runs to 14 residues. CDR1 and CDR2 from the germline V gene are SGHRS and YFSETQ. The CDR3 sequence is CASSFTTSGNEQFF. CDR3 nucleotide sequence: TGCGCCAGCAGCTTTACGACAAGTGGGAATGAGCAGTTCTTC.

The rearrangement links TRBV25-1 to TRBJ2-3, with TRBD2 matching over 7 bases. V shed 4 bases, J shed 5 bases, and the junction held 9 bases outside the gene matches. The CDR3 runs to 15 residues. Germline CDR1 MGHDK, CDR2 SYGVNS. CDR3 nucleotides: TGTGCCAGCAGTGGGTCCGGGGGGTATGGAGATACGCAGTATTTT. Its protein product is CASSGSGGYGDTQYF.

CDR3 in amino acids: CASRHGTSTQETQYF. The CDR3 DNA reads as TGTGCCAGCAGACACGGGACTAGTACACAAGAGACCCAGTACTTC. This rearrangement joins TRBV7-2 to TRBJ2-5; 8 bases agree with TRBD2. CDR1 SGHTA and CDR2 FQGNSA come from the germline V gene. This CDR3 region has 15 residues. V dropped 6 bases and J dropped 2; count of bases not matched to a gene: 8.